These 27 T cell receptor beta chains originate from one sample sequenced in a study of cytomegalovirus exposure and HLA in healthy donors. PCR used 60 Vbeta primers and 13 Jbeta primers. This table comes from immunoSEQ multiplex PCR, and its TCRdb copy is limited to in-frame clones, with some not included. The sample includes some 180,000 clones, about nine tenths of them seen just once. Input material: PBMCs. These receptors were collected from a boy aged 2 to 10 in good health and CMV-seronegative.

The rearrangement links TRBV6-5 to TRBJ1-2, with TRBD1 matching over 11 bases. CDR1 and CDR2 from the germline V gene are MNHEY and SVGAGI. The CDR3 extends over 15 amino acids. V lost 0 bases, J lost 7 bases, and 4 bases stayed unmatched. The CDR3 loop reads CASSYSGQGASGYTF. The CDR3, as DNA: TGTGCCAGCAGTTACTCCGGACAGGGGGCGAGTGGCTACACCTTC.

The chain has TRBV7-9 and TRBJ2-1, with D possibly matching TRBD2 (6 bases). V lost 5 bases and J lost 8, with 10 bases in between. The germline gives CDR1 SEHNR, CDR2 FQNEAQ (reference sequence). The CDR3 loop spans 12 amino acids. The CDR3 here is CASSPGSYEQFF. The CDR3 nucleotides are TGTGCCAGCAGCCCCGGGAGCTATGAGCAGTTCTTC.

The chain combines TRBV4-2 with TRBJ2-7, with D perhaps matching TRBD2 (6 bases). This CDR3 has 14 residues. Trimming stripped 6 bases from V and 0 bases from J, with 12 bases between. Germline loops: CDR1 LGHNA, CDR2 YNFKEQ. CDR3 sequence (DNA): TGTGCCAGCAGGCTAGCGAGGAGCTCCTACGAGCAGTACTTC. Translating gives CASRLARSSYEQYF.

The V and J genes are TRBV18 and TRBJ2-2; TRBD1 is a possible D gene (7 bases). V dropped 6 bases and J dropped 6 bases, with 20 bases sitting between them. Germline assignment: CDR1 KGHSH and CDR2 LQKENI. This CDR3 has 16 residues. This CDR3 reads CASSARGQRDSGELFF. The CDR3 region has the DNA TGTGCCAGCTCGGCCAGGGGACAGAGGGACTCCGGGGAGCTGTTTTTT.

The V call is TRBV7-9, the J call TRBJ2-1, with D unclear. Germline V gives CDR1 SEHNR, CDR2 FQNEAQ (reference sequence). V lost 5 bases to trimming and J lost 0 bases, with 11 bases between them. CDR3 size: 15 residues. Written as DNA, the CDR3 is TGTGCCAGCAGCCCCGCGGATAGCTCCTACAATGAGCAGTTCTTC. This encodes CASSPADSSYNEQFF.

This clone has more than one count but fewer than ten. This chain uses TRBV6-5 with TRBJ1-1; D remains unclear. The CDR3 loop spans 12 amino acids. The germline gives CDR1 MNHEY, CDR2 SVGAGI. V gave up 7 bases and J gave up 8 bases, with 14 bases separating them. The CDR3 nucleotides are TGTGCCAGCACCTCGGGTGTTGAGGAAGCTTTCTTT. Translation: CASTSGVEEAFF.

About this clone itself: At one boundary the junction diverges from the germline segment, which might be a read error. V is TRBV28 and J is TRBJ1-1; 7 bases agree with TRBD1. CDR3 length: 13 amino acids. Germline CDR1 is MDHEN and CDR2 is SYDVKM. CDR3: CASRPTGNPEAFF. CDR3 nucleotides: TGTGCCAGCAGACCGACAGGGAACCCTGAAGCTTTCTTT.

The chain combines TRBV6-5 with TRBJ1-2; D might be TRBD1 (6 bases). Germline CDR1 and CDR2: MNHEY and SVGAGI. CDR3 length: 13 residues. Deletions cut 4 bases from V and 4 bases from J, with 10 bases between. DNA for the CDR3: TGTGCCAGCAGTTCGGCCAGGGGCTATGGCTACACCTTC. Translation: CASSSARGYGYTF.

The chain employs TRBV27 and TRBJ2-5, with 7 nucleotides matching TRBD2. The CDR3 length is 15 residues. V lost 3 bases, J lost 3 bases, and 7 bases stayed unmatched. Germline CDR1 is MNHEY and CDR2 is SMNVEV (reference sequence). In DNA form, the CDR3 reads TGTGCCAGCAGTTTTATGGGGGGGTTCGAAGAGACCCAGTACTTC. It codes for CASSFMGGFEETQYF.

V usage is TRBV5-1 and J usage is TRBJ2-3; D call uncertain. The V and J ends lost 7 bases and 0 bases respectively, with 9 bases between them. Germline V gives CDR1 SGHRS, CDR2 YFSETQ. The CDR3 extends over 13 amino acids. Here the CDR3 DNA reads TGCGCCAGCGGGCCTTTGAGCACAGATACGCAGTATTTT. As protein: CASGPLSTDTQYF.

In its sample, this clone was seen once. This chain uses TRBV5-1 with TRBJ1-2; tentative D call: TRBD1 (5 bases). The V end lost 7 bases, the J end lost 4 bases, and 14 bases lay between the germline ends. The CDR3 is 13 residues long. The germline V gene has CDR1 SGHRS and CDR2 YFSETQ. CDR3 loop: CASYQDSSYGYTF. The CDR3 DNA reads TGCGCCAGCTACCAAGACAGTTCCTATGGCTACACCTTC.

The V gene is TRBV6-1, the J gene TRBJ2-7; D might be TRBD1 (7 bases). The V and J ends lost 9 bases and 0 bases respectively, with 12 bases between them. Germline-derived CDR1 and CDR2 are MNHNS and SASEGT. There are 13 residues in the CDR3. The chain's CDR3 is CASRQGGSYEQYF. CDR3 nucleotide sequence: TGTGCCAGTCGGCAGGGGGGCTCCTACGAGCAGTACTTC.

V and J are TRBV5-1 and TRBJ2-5; 8 nucleotides align to TRBD1. V lost 4 bases, J lost 4 bases, and 9 bases stayed unmatched. The CDR3 consists of 15 residues. Germline CDR1 SGHRS, CDR2 YFSETQ. The CDR3 DNA reads as TGCGCCAGCAGCCAACAGGGGGACGCGGGAGAGACCCAGTACTTC. Amino acids: CASSQQGDAGETQYF.

This clone came up once. The chain carries TRBV13 and TRBJ2-7, with TRBD1 matching 10 bases. J lost 6 bases, V lost 2 bases, and 10 bases had no gene match. This CDR3 is built from 16 residues. Germline assignment: CDR1 PRHDT and CDR2 FYEKMQ (reference sequence). CDR3 residues: CASSLWGGTGEAEQYF. The CDR3 DNA follows: TGTGCCAGCAGCTTATGGGGGGGGACAGGGGAAGCCGAGCAGTACTTC.

This clone is a singleton in its sample. V usage is TRBV4-2 and J usage is TRBJ2-2; 11 positions agree with TRBD1. Germline V CDR1 and CDR2: LGHNA, YNFKEQ. The CDR3 extends over 16 amino acids. The ends lost 2 bases at V and 6 bases at J; junction bases unmatched: 5. The CDR3 protein is CASSQPGTGGAGELFF. The DNA of the CDR3 is TGTGCCAGCAGCCAACCCGGGACAGGGGGTGCCGGGGAGCTGTTTTTT.

The V and J genes are TRBV28 and TRBJ2-1, with 9 bases aligning to TRBD2. Germline V gene sequence: CDR1 MDHEN, CDR2 SYDVKM. J lost 6 bases, V lost 6 bases, and 24 bases had no gene match. The CDR3 extends over 20 amino acids. CDR3 bases: TGTGCCAGCAGACCCCCCCTCTGGCGGGGGGGCCGTATCCCCCTCAATGAGCAGTTCTTC. Protein sequence: CASRPPLWRGGRIPLNEQFF.

This clone was counted between two and nine times. This chain links TRBV30 with TRBJ2-2, with no clear D. Trimming pared 4 bases from V and 10 bases from J, leaving 10 bases between. This CDR3 is built from 11 residues. Germline assignment: CDR1 GTSNPN and CDR2 SVGIG (reference sequence). The CDR3 loop is CAWNEEMELFF. The CDR3 DNA follows: TGTGCCTGGAACGAGGAGATGGAGCTGTTTTTT.

The genes are TRBV4-2 and TRBJ1-2; 8 bases agree with TRBD1. CDR3 length: 14 residues. Trimming took 0 bases from V and 7 from J; bases not matched to a gene: 4. Germline loops: CDR1 LGHNA, CDR2 YNFKEQ. In DNA, the CDR3 is TGTGCCAGCAGCCAAGACGGACAGGGAAGTGGCTACACCTTC. Protein product: CASSQDGQGSGYTF.

The chain links TRBV27 to TRBJ1-5, with D unclear. V was trimmed by 0 bases and J by 3 bases, leaving 6 bases between them. Germline CDR1 and CDR2: MNHEY and SMNVEV (reference sequence). CDR3 size: 14 residues. As DNA, the CDR3 is TGTGCCAGCAGTTTATCAACTCCCAATCAGCCCCAGCATTTT. Amino acid sequence: CASSLSTPNQPQHF.

The chain couples TRBV6-6 to TRBJ2-5; D remains ambiguous. Trimming stripped 4 bases from V and 7 bases from J, with 19 bases between. Per the germline V gene, CDR1 is MNHNY and CDR2 is SVGAGI (reference sequence). The CDR3 runs 15 residues. The CDR3 reads CASSFPFAGTGTQYF. Here the CDR3 DNA reads TGTGCCAGCAGTTTTCCCTTCGCCGGAACGGGGACCCAGTACTTC.

This clone was observed once. V usage is TRBV5-1 and J usage is TRBJ2-5, with TRBD1 matching 7 bases. Germline values: CDR1 SGHRS, CDR2 YFSETQ. With V trimmed by 1 base and J by 0 bases, 3 bases remained unmatched. The CDR3 spans 15 residues. CDR3 sequence reads: CASSLMGQNQETQYF. The CDR3 nucleotides are TGCGCCAGCAGCTTGATGGGACAGAACCAAGAGACCCAGTACTTC.

The chain carries TRBV5-4 and TRBJ1-1, with TRBD1 identical over 9 bases. The CDR3 consists of 13 residues. V dropped 10 bases and J dropped 0; count of bases not matched to a gene: 4. Germline V CDR1 and CDR2: SGHNT, YYREEE (reference sequence). CDR3 DNA: TGTGCCGGTAGACAGGGGGTGAACACTGAAGCTTTCTTT. As protein: CAGRQGVNTEAFF.

The chain links TRBV9 to TRBJ2-1; TRBD2 agrees at 11 bases. Germline V gene sequence: CDR1 SGDLS, CDR2 YYNGEE. The CDR3 runs 15 residues. With 4 bases clipped from V and 4 bases from J, the junction kept 4 bases outside the gene matches. In DNA form, the CDR3 reads TGTGCCAGCAGCCTCGGACTAGCGGGTTACAATGAGCAGTTCTTC. It specifies CASSLGLAGYNEQFF.

In this sample, this clone turned up once. At the DNA level, this CDR3 is encoded by other sequences in the same sample as well. This rearrangement joins TRBV5-1 to TRBJ2-7; D might be TRBD2 (5 bases). Between the trimmed V and J ends, which lost 3 bases and 0 bases, there was a span of 10 bases. Germline V gene data show CDR1 as SGHRS and CDR2 as YFSETQ. The CDR3 has 14 amino acids. The chain's CDR3 is CASSSTGSSYEQYF. CDR3 DNA: TGCGCCAGCAGCTCGACGGGAAGCTCCTACGAGCAGTACTTC. Using reference TRBV5-1 and TRBJ2-7 for the parts outside the CDR3, the full variable domain is KAGVTQTPRYLIKTRGQQVTLSCSPISGHRSVSWYQQTPGQGLQFLFEYFSETQRNKGNFPGRFSGRQFSNSRSEMNVSTLELGDSALYLCASSSTGSSYEQYFGPGTRLTVT.

Only one count was recorded for this clone. Other DNA sequences in this sample translate to the same CDR3. This chain uses TRBV27 with TRBJ2-7, with 11 bases matching TRBD1. The ends lost 5 bases at V and 0 bases at J; junction bases unmatched: 3. Germline CDR1 and CDR2: MNHEY and SMNVEV (reference sequence). The CDR3 length is 15 residues. For the CDR3, the DNA is TGTGCCAGCAGTCCGGGGACAGGGGGCTCCTACGAGCAGTACTTC. Translated: CASSPGTGGSYEQYF.

The chain links TRBV4-2 to TRBJ1-1; 9 nucleotides match TRBD1. CDR1 is LGHNA, CDR2 YNFKEQ, per germline. CDR3 length equals 14 residues. V was pared by 3 bases and J by 4 bases, with 3 bases of the junction left unmatched. The CDR3 nucleotides read TGTGCCAGCAGCCAGGACAGGGGTGGCACTGAAGCTTTCTTT. Translation gives CASSQDRGGTEAFF.

The chain links TRBV27 to TRBJ2-2, with D unclear. CDR3 length: 13 residues. The germline V and J ends were trimmed by 3 bases and 6 bases, with 8 bases remaining between them. Germline lookup yields CDR1 MNHEY and CDR2 SMNVEV (reference sequence). The CDR3 loop reads CASSFRPAGELFF. The CDR3 DNA follows: TGTGCCAGCAGTTTTCGTCCGGCCGGGGAGCTGTTTTTT.